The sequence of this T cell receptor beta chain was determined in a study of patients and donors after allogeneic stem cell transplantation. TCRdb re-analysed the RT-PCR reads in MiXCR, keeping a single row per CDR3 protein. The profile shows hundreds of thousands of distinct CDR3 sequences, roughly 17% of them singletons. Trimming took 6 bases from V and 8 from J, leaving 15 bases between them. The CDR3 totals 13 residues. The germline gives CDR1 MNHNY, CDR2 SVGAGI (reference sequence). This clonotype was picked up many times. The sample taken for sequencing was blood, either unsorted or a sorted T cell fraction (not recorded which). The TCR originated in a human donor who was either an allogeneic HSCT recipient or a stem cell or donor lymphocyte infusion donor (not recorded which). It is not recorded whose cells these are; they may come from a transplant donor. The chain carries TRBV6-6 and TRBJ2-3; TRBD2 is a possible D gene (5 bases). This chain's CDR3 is CASSTGNARTQYF. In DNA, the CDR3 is TGTGCCAGCAGCACCGGGAACGCTCGTACGCAGTATTTT.